Sequencing of this TCR beta chain was carried out in a study of cytomegalovirus exposure and HLA in healthy donors. Study-wide results and limits: Links to common viral pathogens appeared, in a later analysis, for several of the most significant clusters.

Germline CDR1 is SGDLS and CDR2 is YYNGEE. V was clipped by 2 bases and J by 3 bases; unmatched bases: 5. CDR3 length: 16 amino acids. Use of 60 Vbeta and 13 Jbeta primers characterized the PCR. Original processing methods: A follow-up analysis tallied tens of millions of unique TCR beta chains, approximately 11 million shared. Using immunoSEQ multiplex PCR, the repertoire was profiled, and TCRdb retains in-frame clones only, with some absent. From that table come the V and J calls and clone size; the DNA was used to work out D and trimming. The sample carries about 210,000 clones, about 80% recorded once. Details on this clone: Its antigen is not known.

These donors counted as nominally healthy when sampled, but unrecorded immune exposures were likely. The receptor was derived from a man between 35 and 55 years old in good health and CMV-seropositive. The sequencing sample was made of PBMCs. The chain employs TRBV9 and TRBJ2-2, with 9 bases aligning to TRBD2. The CDR3 sequence is CASSVLAGVYTGELFF. DNA for the CDR3: TGTGCCAGCAGCGTCTTAGCGGGAGTGTACACCGGGGAGCTGTTTTTT.